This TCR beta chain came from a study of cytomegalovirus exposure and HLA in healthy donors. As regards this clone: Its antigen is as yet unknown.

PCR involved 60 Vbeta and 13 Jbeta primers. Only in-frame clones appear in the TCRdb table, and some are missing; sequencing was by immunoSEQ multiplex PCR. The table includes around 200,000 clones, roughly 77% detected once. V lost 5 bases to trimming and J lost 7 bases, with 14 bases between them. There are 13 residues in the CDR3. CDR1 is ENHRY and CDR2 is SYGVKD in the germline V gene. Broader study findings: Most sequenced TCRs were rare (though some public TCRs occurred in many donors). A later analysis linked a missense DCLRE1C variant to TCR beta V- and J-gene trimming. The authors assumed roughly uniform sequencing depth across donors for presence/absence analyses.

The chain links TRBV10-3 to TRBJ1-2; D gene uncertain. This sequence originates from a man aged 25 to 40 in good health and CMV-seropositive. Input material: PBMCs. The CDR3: CAISPPGFSGYTF. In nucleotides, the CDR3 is TGTGCCATCAGTCCGCCCGGGTTCTCTGGCTACACCTTC.